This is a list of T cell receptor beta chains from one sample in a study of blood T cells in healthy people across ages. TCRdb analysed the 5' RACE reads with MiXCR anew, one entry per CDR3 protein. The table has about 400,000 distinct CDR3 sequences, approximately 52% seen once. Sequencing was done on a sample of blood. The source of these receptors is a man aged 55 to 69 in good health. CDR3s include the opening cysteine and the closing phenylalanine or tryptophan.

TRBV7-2	CASSLLAGGYQETQYF
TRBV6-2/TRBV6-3	CASSHRETDTQYF
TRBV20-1	CSASSPRTGSYEQFF
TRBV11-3	CASSLLSSGPAGYNEQFF
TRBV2	CATPEGRAHTDTQYF
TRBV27	CASSSQLRDTQYF
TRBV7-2	CASSTWGSRGQRSPPHF
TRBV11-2	CASSLAGQTYQETQYF
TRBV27	CASSFQTSGREEQYF
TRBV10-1	CASSGRLRGETQYF
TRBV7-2	CASSLSRGSPLHF
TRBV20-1	CSRRDTSTDTQYF
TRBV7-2	CASSLGAPPSYEQYF
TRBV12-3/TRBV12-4	CASGNGGANTGELFF
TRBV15	CATSSESGLAGVDTQYF
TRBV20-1	CSAREAAGQYNEQFF